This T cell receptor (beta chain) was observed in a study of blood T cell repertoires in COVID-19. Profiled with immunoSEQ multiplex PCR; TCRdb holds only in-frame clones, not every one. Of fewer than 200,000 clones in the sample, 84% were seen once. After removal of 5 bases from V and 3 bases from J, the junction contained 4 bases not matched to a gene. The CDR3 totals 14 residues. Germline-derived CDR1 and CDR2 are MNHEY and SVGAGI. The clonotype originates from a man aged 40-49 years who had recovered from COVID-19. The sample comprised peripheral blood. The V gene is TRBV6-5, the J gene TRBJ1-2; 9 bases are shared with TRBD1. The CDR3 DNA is TGTGCCAGCAGTATCCGGGACAGGGACTATGGCTACACCTTC. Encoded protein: CASSIRDRDYGYTF.